Below are 25 T cell receptor beta chains sequenced from a single sample in a study of blood T cells in healthy people across ages. It was with a sample-barcoded 5' primer and a J-beta primer mix that a second PCR of about 6 to 12 cycles was run. MiXCR, run by TCRdb on the 5' RACE reads, gives a single entry per CDR3 protein. In the table there are 580,000 or so distinct CDR3 sequences, around half of which are singletons. Material for sequencing was blood. These receptors were taken from a man older than 75 in good health.

The rearrangement links TRBV12-3 or TRBV12-4 to TRBJ2-3; either TRBD1 or TRBD2 may supply D (5 bases each). Trimming removed 6 bases at V and 6 bases at J, with 19 bases between. This CDR3 region has 15 residues. CDR3: CASSQGKGRRDTQYF. CDR3 DNA sequence: TGTGCCAGCAGCCAGGGAAAGGGGAGAAGGGATACGCAGTATTTT.

This clonotype was counted at least ten times. The chain couples TRBV25-1 to TRBJ2-7; D tentatively reads TRBD1 or TRBD2 (5 bases each). The germline V gene has CDR1 MGHDK and CDR2 SYGVNS. CDR3 size: 14 residues. The V and J ends lost 6 bases and 2 bases respectively, with 14 bases between them. CDR3 DNA: TGTGCCAGCAGCGGGGATTTGGGGGCCTACGAGCAGTACTTC. Protein sequence: CASSGDLGAYEQYF.

This chain joins TRBV5-6 and TRBJ2-7; tentative D call: TRBD2 (6 bases). This CDR3 is built from 12 residues. Per germline, CDR1 SGHDT and CDR2 YYEEEE. Trimming removed 6 bases at V and 4 bases at J, with 11 bases between. In DNA, the CDR3 is TGTGCCAGCAACCTCGGGGGTTACGAGCAGTACTTC. Translation gives CASNLGGYEQYF.

V and J are TRBV15 and TRBJ1-1; D gene ambiguous. Germline V CDR1 and CDR2: LNHNV, YYDKDF (reference sequence). CDR3 length: 15 residues. V was clipped by 1 base and J by 5 bases, with 14 bases between them. CDR3 loop: CATSRVGHPLTEAFF. The CDR3 DNA sequence: TGTGCCACCAGCAGAGTTGGGCACCCGCTGACTGAAGCTTTCTTT.

This clonotype showed up just a few times. V gene TRBV3-1 combines with J gene TRBJ2-3; D call uncertain. CDR1 and CDR2 from the germline V gene are LGHDT and YNNKEL (reference sequence). The CDR3 totals 19 residues. The V gene lost 4 bases and the J gene lost 4 bases, with 27 bases spanning the gap. CDR3 sequence (DNA): TGTGCCAGCAGCCCGCCCAGGAGACTGGTCCGACGAAGGGCAGATACGCAGTATTTT. This codes for CASSPPRRLVRRRADTQYF.

V gene TRBV10-3 combines with J gene TRBJ2-7; 9 positions match TRBD2. There are 14 residues in the CDR3. Unmatched junction bases numbered 8, after V lost 4 bases and J lost 7 bases. CDR1 is ENHRY, CDR2 SYGVKD, per germline. This CDR3 reads CAISAGTSRSEQYF. The CDR3, as DNA: TGTGCCATCAGTGCCGGGACTAGCAGGAGTGAGCAGTACTTC.

The rearrangement joins TRBV6-2 or TRBV6-3 to TRBJ2-1; 9 positions match TRBD2. Germline values: CDR1 MNHEY, CDR2 SVGEGT. V lost 2 bases to trimming and J lost 8 bases; unmatched junction nucleotides: 13. CDR3 size: 17 residues. DNA of the CDR3: TGTGCCAGCAGTTACGCCGGGACTAGCTACCTTGGAGATGAGCAGTTCTTC. It yields the protein CASSYAGTSYLGDEQFF.

J is TRBJ1-2 and V is TRBV20-1; D gene uncertain. The CDR3 runs 12 residues. V was clipped by 5 bases and J by 1 base, with 8 bases between them. CDR1 DFQATT and CDR2 SNEGSKA come from the germline V gene (reference sequence). The CDR3 nucleotides read TGCAGTGCTCGGAGCAGTAACTATGGCTACACCTTC. Its protein is CSARSSNYGYTF.

This clonotype was counted a few times. The chain carries TRBV27 and TRBJ2-5; tentative D call: TRBD2 (5 bases). The CDR3 contains 19 residues. CDR1 and CDR2 from the germline V gene are MNHEY and SMNVEV (reference sequence). V was clipped by 0 bases and J by 2 bases, with 22 bases between them. CDR3 DNA sequence: TGTGCCAGCAGTTTATCTTCTAGCCCATGGAGCCGGTCACAAGAGACCCAGTACTTC. It encodes CASSLSSSPWSRSQETQYF.

This clonotype appeared a few times. The chain couples TRBV27 to TRBJ1-2; weak D call: TRBD1 (6 bases). The germline V gene encodes CDR1 MNHEY and CDR2 SMNVEV (reference sequence). The CDR3 has 13 residues. Trimming stripped 6 bases from V and 7 bases from J, with 15 bases between. As DNA, the CDR3 is TGTGCCAGCAGCTCAGGGGAGCCCTCTGGCTACACCTTC. It specifies CASSSGEPSGYTF.

V is TRBV7-2 and J is TRBJ1-2; D unresolved. The ends were cut back, 0 bases at V and 0 bases at J, with 5 bases in the middle. This CDR3 is 14 amino acids long. Per germline, CDR1 SGHTA and CDR2 FQGNSA. The CDR3 DNA follows: TGTGCCAGCAGCTTAGCGCCCGCTAACTATGGCTACACCTTC. Its translation: CASSLAPANYGYTF. Combining the CDR3 with reference TRBV7-2 and TRBJ1-2 gives the whole variable domain GAGVSQSPSNKVTEKGKDVELRCDPISGHTALYWYRQSLGQGLEFLIYFQGNSAPDKSGLPSDRFSAERTGGSVSTLTIQRTQQEDSAVYLCASSLAPANYGYTFGSGTRLTVV.

This clonotype was recorded a few times. The chain combines TRBV4-2 with TRBJ2-1, with 10 bases that match TRBD2. The CDR3 extends over 17 amino acids. Germline CDR1 and CDR2: LGHNA and YNFKEQ. V was pared by 0 bases and J by 2 bases, with 4 bases of the junction left unmatched. CDR3 amino acids: CASSQDAGLAAYNEQFF. The CDR3, as DNA: TGTGCCAGCAGCCAAGATGCAGGACTAGCGGCCTACAATGAGCAGTTCTTC.

This clonotype was counted many times. The chain couples TRBV10-3 to TRBJ2-1, with D maybe TRBD2 (6 bases). V lost 6 bases, J lost 8 bases, and 17 bases lay in between. CDR3 length equals 14 residues. CDR1 ENHRY and CDR2 SYGVKD come from the germline V gene. The CDR3: CAIRQGAGGHEQFF. As DNA, the CDR3 is TGTGCCATCAGGCAGGGCGCCGGGGGTCATGAGCAGTTCTTC.

The genes are TRBV29-1 and TRBJ2-3; TRBD2 agrees at 9 bases. The CDR3 has 15 amino acids. Germline-derived CDR1 and CDR2 are SQVTM and ANQGSEA. The trim removed 4 bases at V and 4 bases at J, leaving 9 bases unmatched. The CDR3 nucleotides read TGCAGCGTTGCCGGCGGGAGGGGTTCGGCAGATACGCAGTATTTT. Its protein product is CSVAGGRGSADTQYF.

Comments on this clonotype: Germline is not matched at one junction end, which may reflect a read error. The chain has TRBV7-3 and TRBJ2-1, with 8 bases matching TRBD1. Germline V gene data show CDR1 as SGHTA and CDR2 as FQGTGA. The CDR3 consists of 13 residues. CDR3 in DNA: TGTGCCAGCAGTTTAACAGGGGGGAGTGAGCAGTTCTTC. As protein: CASSLTGGSEQFF.

This clonotype was found a few times. The J gene is TRBJ2-7, the V gene TRBV7-9; 9 bases fit TRBD1. V dropped 1 base and J dropped 3; count of bases not matched to a gene: 13. CDR3 length equals 18 residues. Per the germline V gene, CDR1 is SEHNR and CDR2 is FQNEAQ (reference sequence). In DNA form, the CDR3 reads TGTGCCAGCAGCTTAGTTAGGGGGGGGACAGGGAGAAGCTACGAGCAGTACTTC. Its protein is CASSLVRGGTGRSYEQYF.

The chain has TRBV5-1 and TRBJ2-6; D gene uncertain. The V end was cut by 1 base, the J end by 2 bases, with 10 bases between. This CDR3 region has 16 residues. CDR1 is SGHRS, CDR2 YFSETQ, per germline. The CDR3 nucleotides read TGCGCCAGCAGCTTGAAAAGGGCCACTGGGGCCAACGTCCTGACTTTC. This translates into CASSLKRATGANVLTF.

V is TRBV20-1 and J is TRBJ1-5; 9 nucleotides match TRBD1. Germline V gene lookup returns CDR1 DFQATT and CDR2 SNEGSKA (reference sequence). Trimming removed 7 bases from V and 2 bases from J; junction bases left unmatched: 15. The CDR3 loop spans 17 amino acids. As DNA, the CDR3 is TGCAGTGTTAGCTCAGGGGGACAGGGCGGTGGCAATCAGCCCCAGCATTTT. It yields the protein CSVSSGGQGGGNQPQHF.

This chain uses TRBV5-1 with TRBJ2-7; the D call may be TRBD1 or TRBD2 (5 bases each). CDR3 size: 12 residues. Deletions cut 1 base from V and 6 bases from J, with 8 bases between. Germline CDR1 and CDR2: SGHRS and YFSETQ. The CDR3 spells CASSLFGTEQYF. The CDR3 bases are TGCGCCAGCAGCTTGTTTGGGACCGAGCAGTACTTC.

This clonotype appeared a few times. The chain carries TRBV20-1 and TRBJ2-3, with D possibly being TRBD1 or TRBD2 (6 bases each). V was cut by 6 bases and J by 2 bases, with 18 bases left in between. Germline CDR1 and CDR2: DFQATT and SNEGSKA (reference sequence). The CDR3 sequence is 15 residues long. The CDR3 sequence: CSAPGARDHTDTQYF. For the CDR3, the DNA is TGCAGTGCCCCGGGGGCCCGGGACCACACAGATACGCAGTATTTT.

This clonotype was picked up a small number of times. The rearrangement uses TRBV5-1 and TRBJ2-3; D is unclear. Germline V gives CDR1 SGHRS, CDR2 YFSETQ. This CDR3 is built from 13 residues. The V end was cut by 3 bases, the J end by 6 bases, with 11 bases between. CDR3 coding DNA: TGCGCCAGCAGCTCTCACGACGTTGATACGCAGTATTTT. Translation: CASSSHDVDTQYF. The variable domain in full, with the rest retrieved from reference TRBV5-1 and TRBJ2-3, is KAGVTQTPRYLIKTRGQQVTLSCSPISGHRSVSWYQQTPGQGLQFLFEYFSETQRNKGNFPGRFSGRQFSNSRSEMNVSTLELGDSALYLCASSSHDVDTQYFGPGTRLTVL.

This clonotype was found a few times. The CDR3 nucleotides read TGCGCCAGCAGCCAGACGGTTGGGCAGGGGCCCTACAATGAGCAGTTCTTC. It translates to CASSQTVGQGPYNEQFF. The rearrangement joins TRBV4-3 to TRBJ2-1; possible D gene TRBD1, 6 bases. Germline CDR1 is LGHNA and CDR2 is YSLEER. The CDR3 runs to 17 residues. The V gene lost 3 bases and the J gene lost 2 bases, with 17 bases spanning the gap.

A word on this clonotype: Germline and junction disagree at one end, which may indicate a read error. For the CDR3, the DNA is TGTGCCAACAGCACCGGGACTAGCCCCTCCTACAATGAGCAGTTCTTC. Translation: CANSTGTSPSYNEQFF. This chain joins TRBV5-5 and TRBJ2-1; 9 bases match TRBD2. This CDR3 comprises 16 residues. Per germline, CDR1 SGHKS and CDR2 YYEKEE (reference sequence).

This clonotype was seen a few times. V gene TRBV27 combines with J gene TRBJ2-7; D call uncertain. The CDR3 consists of 13 residues. Trimming pared 3 bases from V and 3 bases from J, leaving 9 bases between. Looked up from germline, CDR1 is MNHEY and CDR2 is SMNVEV (reference sequence). CDR3: CASSFKVGYEQYF. In nucleotides, the CDR3 is TGTGCCAGCAGTTTCAAGGTTGGCTACGAGCAGTACTTC.

The chain carries TRBV7-2 and TRBJ2-7, with D possibly TRBD1 on 5 matching bases. Germline CDR1 SGHTA, CDR2 FQGNSA. The CDR3 is 14 amino acids. V was clipped by 2 bases and J by 0 bases, with 8 bases between them. Written as DNA, the CDR3 is TGTGCCAGCAGCTTAACTGGGGCCTCCTACGAGCAGTACTTC. Its protein is CASSLTGASYEQYF.